What follows are 25 T cell receptor beta chains derived from one specimen sequenced in a study of Ad26.COV2.S vaccination and SARS-CoV-2 variants. Treatment of the sample: some 20 received Ad26.COV2.S at low or high dose, single or two shots; several received placebo; per-sample allocation not given. Sample collection was performed on day 63 after the first vaccine or placebo injection. The protocol was immunoSEQ multiplex PCR, while the TCRdb copy is restricted to in-frame clones and leaves out a portion. The sample carries around 270,000 clones, 87% recorded once. Sequenced material: peripheral blood, taken in a trial of Ad26.COV2.S vaccine versus placebo. The receptors were gathered from a person between 18 and 65 years old who received the Ad26.COV2.S COVID-19 vaccine or a placebo.

The V and J genes are TRBV5-1 and TRBJ1-1; TRBD1 is a possible D gene (5 bases). CDR3 length: 14 amino acids. From germline, CDR1 is SGHRS and CDR2 YFSETQ. The ends were cut back, 6 bases at V and 3 bases at J, with 15 bases in the middle. CDR3 residues: CASTSGAVHTEAFF. The CDR3 coding sequence is TGCGCCAGCACCTCCGGGGCAGTCCACACTGAAGCTTTCTTT.

This clone appeared once. CDR3 sequence reads: CASSYDGRLVSYEQYV. In DNA, the CDR3 is TGTGCCAGCAGTTACGACGGACGCCTCGTCTCCTACGAGCAGTACGTC. This chain connects TRBV6-2 or TRBV6-3 to TRBJ2-7; D not resolved. CDR3 size: 16 residues. Deletions cut 2 bases from V and 0 bases from J, with 14 bases between. Per the germline V gene, CDR1 is MNHEY and CDR2 is SVGEGT.

This chain joins TRBV3-1 (or the pseudogene TRBV3-2) and TRBJ1-1; D call uncertain. V lost 1 base to trimming and J lost 10 bases, with 10 bases between them. This CDR3 comprises 12 residues. Looked up from germline, CDR1 is LGHDT and CDR2 is YNNKEL (reference sequence). CDR3 amino acids: CASSQGFGLAFF. The CDR3 coding sequence is TGTGCCAGCAGCCAAGGGTTCGGACTAGCTTTCTTT.

This chain joins TRBV18 and TRBJ1-1; D not resolved. CDR1 is KGHSH and CDR2 is LQKENI in the germline V gene. Trimming shortened V by 3 bases and J by 2 bases, and 10 bases separated the two germline ends. The CDR3 totals 14 residues. This chain's CDR3 is CASSPPHLNTEAFF. The CDR3, as DNA: TGTGCCAGCTCACCGCCCCATCTTAACACTGAAGCTTTCTTT.

This chain connects TRBV30 to TRBJ2-1; maybe TRBD2 (6 bases). Deletions cut 3 bases from V and 4 bases from J, with 10 bases between. Germline-derived CDR1 and CDR2 are GTSNPN and SVGIG (reference sequence). The CDR3 length is 13 residues. CDR3: CAWRNGRYNEQFF. The CDR3 DNA reads TGTGCCTGGAGAAACGGGAGATACAATGAGCAGTTCTTC.

This chain joins TRBV5-1 and TRBJ1-1; a possible D gene is TRBD1 (6 bases). The CDR3 contains 14 residues. V gave up 4 bases and J gave up 4 bases, with 14 bases separating them. CDR1 is SGHRS, CDR2 YFSETQ, per germline. CDR3 loop: CASSLPGGVTEAFF. The CDR3 nucleotides read TGCGCCAGCAGCCTGCCGGGGGGCGTCACTGAAGCTTTCTTT.

The V and J genes are TRBV7-9 and TRBJ1-2; D call uncertain. Trimming took off 8 bases at V and 8 bases at J, with 18 bases between the two ends. Germline CDR1 and CDR2: SEHNR and FQNEAQ (reference sequence). The CDR3 has 13 amino acids. DNA of the CDR3: TGTGCCAGCCGAACCACCTCGGGAGGCGGCTACACCTTC. Translated, it gives CASRTTSGGGYTF.

J is TRBJ2-2 and V is TRBV19; 10 positions agree with TRBD2. The CDR3 runs 15 residues. Germline CDR1 is LNHDA and CDR2 is SQIVND (reference sequence). V shed 9 bases and J 6 bases; nucleotides not matched to a gene: 10. CDR3 residues: CASSSSGSKAGELFF. Here the CDR3 DNA reads TGTGCCAGCTCCTCTAGCGGGAGTAAGGCCGGGGAGCTGTTTTTT. The variable domain in full, completed from reference TRBV19 and TRBJ2-2, reads DGGITQSPKYLFRKEGQNVTLSCEQNLNHDAMYWYRQDPGQGLRLIYYSQIVNDFQKGDIAEGYSVSREKKESFPLTVTSAQKNPTAFYLCASSSSGSKAGELFFGEGSRLTVL.

V gene TRBV15 combines with J gene TRBJ2-7, with D unresolved. Germline CDR1 is LNHNV and CDR2 is YYDKDF (reference sequence). This CDR3 is 10 amino acids long. The CDR3 bases are TGTGCCACCAGCAGAGAGGCCAGAACTGTC. This codes for CATSREARTV.

The J gene is TRBJ2-3, the V gene TRBV25-1; 10 bases align to TRBD2. After removal of 1 base from V and 0 bases from J, the junction contained 1 base not matched to a gene. CDR1 and CDR2 (germline): MGHDK, SYGVNS. The CDR3 contains 16 residues. CDR3 residues: CASSESGLASTDTQYF. DNA for the CDR3: TGTGCCAGCAGTGAATCGGGACTAGCGAGCACAGATACGCAGTATTTT.

The V call is TRBV2, the J call TRBJ2-1, with D possibly being TRBD1 or TRBD2 (11 bases each). CDR1 is SNHLY and CDR2 is FYNNEI in the germline V gene. Trimming left V 0 bases short and J 6 bases short, with 33 bases between. The CDR3 consists of 22 residues. CDR3 amino acids: CASSEALVGQGAFSGRVNEQFF. CDR3 sequence (DNA): TGTGCCAGCAGTGAAGCGCTGGTAGGACAGGGGGCTTTTAGCGGGAGGGTCAATGAGCAGTTCTTC.

V usage is TRBV7-9 and J usage is TRBJ1-6; D uncertain. Per the germline V gene, CDR1 is SEHNR and CDR2 is FQNEAQ (reference sequence). V was trimmed by 5 bases and J by 4 bases, leaving 12 bases between them. This CDR3 has 15 residues. The CDR3 spells CASSVGSGYNSPLHF. The CDR3 nucleotides are TGTGCCAGCAGCGTGGGGTCGGGGTATAATTCACCCCTCCACTTT.

The chain is built from TRBV4-3 and TRBJ1-5; D not resolved. Germline loops: CDR1 LGHNA, CDR2 YSLEER. Trimming took 4 bases from V and 6 from J, leaving 16 bases between them. CDR3 length equals 15 residues. CDR3 protein: CASSRATTSGQPQHF. CDR3 nucleotide sequence: TGCGCCAGCAGCCGCGCGACGACTTCGGGTCAGCCCCAGCATTTT.

This rearrangement joins TRBV7-9 to TRBJ1-2; a possible D gene is TRBD1 (5 bases). This CDR3 contains 15 residues. Germline loops: CDR1 SEHNR, CDR2 FQNEAQ (reference sequence). V was cut by 1 base and J by 7 bases, with 16 bases left in between. The CDR3 loop is CASSLEGRQSGGYTF. CDR3 coding DNA: TGTGCCAGCAGCTTAGAGGGGCGGCAGTCGGGTGGCTACACCTTC.

This sequence joins TRBV2 and TRBJ2-3, with D tentatively TRBD2 (6 bases). V lost 6 bases and J lost 8, with 9 bases in between. This CDR3 is 11 amino acids long. Germline V lookup: CDR1 SNHLY, CDR2 FYNNEI. For the CDR3, the DNA is TGTGCCAGCAGCCTCGGGGGTACGCAGTATTTT. This translates into CASSLGGTQYF.

The chain uses TRBV7-2 and TRBJ1-3; TRBD1 is a possible D gene (6 bases). V lost 2 bases, J lost 4 bases, and 15 bases lay in between. The CDR3 is 16 residues long. The germline V gene has CDR1 SGHTA and CDR2 FQGNSA. The CDR3 DNA sequence: TGTGCCAGCAGCTTAAGCCGGGGGGCGCCCGGAAACACCATATATTTT. It specifies CASSLSRGAPGNTIYF.

As DNA, the CDR3 is TGTGCCAGCAGCCGACAGGGCCATATGGCCAAAAACATTCAGTACTTC. It specifies CASSRQGHMAKNIQYF. The chain uses TRBV3-1 (or the pseudogene TRBV3-2) and TRBJ2-4, with 7 bases aligning to TRBD1. In germline, CDR1 is LGHDT, CDR2 YNNKEL (reference sequence). V shed 4 bases and J 1 base; nucleotides not matched to a gene: 7. This CDR3 region has 16 residues.

The CDR3 protein is CASSRTEEADQPQHF. CDR3 DNA sequence: TGTGCCAGCAGCAGAACAGAGGAGGCGGATCAGCCCCAGCATTTT. The rearrangement joins TRBV7-9 to TRBJ1-5; D is uncertain. Germline CDR1 is SEHNR and CDR2 is FQNEAQ (reference sequence). The germline V and J ends were trimmed by 5 bases and 5 bases, with 16 bases remaining between them. This CDR3 has 15 amino acids.

The chain uses TRBV11-3 and TRBJ2-2; 10 nucleotides line up with TRBD2. Germline CDR1 SGHNT, CDR2 YENEEA. The CDR3 has 18 amino acids. The V gene end was trimmed by 5 bases and the J gene end by 0 bases; junction bases not matched to a gene: 9. The chain's CDR3 is CASSPRTSGQSNTGELFF. CDR3 nucleotide sequence: TGTGCCAGCAGCCCGAGGACTAGCGGACAGTCGAACACCGGGGAGCTGTTTTTT. The variable domain in full, completed from reference TRBV11-3 and TRBJ2-2, reads EAGVVQSPRYKIIEKKQPVAFWCNPISGHNTLYWYLQNLGQGPELLIRYENEEAVDDSQLPKDRFSAERLKGVDSTLKIQPAELGDSAVYLCASSPRTSGQSNTGELFFGEGSRLTVL.

The rearrangement uses TRBV3-1 (or the pseudogene TRBV3-2) and TRBJ2-3; no reliable D call. This CDR3 comprises 14 residues. Trimming stripped 1 base from V and 2 bases from J, with 7 bases between. Looked up from germline, CDR1 is LGHDT and CDR2 is YNNKEL (reference sequence). The CDR3 coding sequence is TGTGCCAGCAGCCAAGGACTTTTCACAGATACGCAGTATTTT. Residues: CASSQGLFTDTQYF.

The V call is TRBV2, the J call TRBJ1-3; D is unresolved. Germline V lookup: CDR1 SNHLY, CDR2 FYNNEI. The V end lost 2 bases, the J end lost 3 bases, and 8 bases lay between the germline ends. There are 14 residues in the CDR3. CDR3 sequence (DNA): TGTGCCAGCAGTGAATGGTCAGTTGGAAACACCATATATTTT. Protein: CASSEWSVGNTIYF.

The genes are TRBV4-3 and TRBJ2-1, with 16 bases that match TRBD2. Germline V gene lookup returns CDR1 LGHNA and CDR2 YSLEER. Trimming at V came to 4 bases and at J to 5 bases, leaving 8 bases not matched to a gene. This CDR3 contains 18 residues. The DNA of the CDR3 is TGCGCCAGCAGCCCGGGACTAGCGGGAGGGGTAGCCCACAATGAGCAGTTCTTC. Amino acid sequence: CASSPGLAGGVAHNEQFF.

The rearrangement joins TRBV12-3 or TRBV12-4 to TRBJ1-1; D is perhaps TRBD1 (6 bases). With 4 bases removed from V and 5 bases from J, the gap between germline ends came to 11 bases. This CDR3 is built from 13 residues. The CDR3 here is CASSWAGVTEAFF. CDR3 bases: TGTGCCAGCAGTTGGGCAGGGGTTACTGAAGCTTTCTTT.

CDR3 sequence: CASSLTGVPGNTIYF. The CDR3 nucleotides are TGTGCCAGCAGCCTGACAGGGGTTCCCGGAAACACCATATATTTT. This chain connects TRBV2 to TRBJ1-3, with 8 nucleotides matching TRBD1. The CDR3 runs 15 residues. In germline, CDR1 is SNHLY, CDR2 FYNNEI. With V trimmed by 6 bases and J by 4 bases, 8 bases remained unmatched.

The rearrangement links TRBV29-1 to TRBJ2-5; no firm D call. Trimming stripped 0 bases from V and 2 bases from J, with 7 bases between. The CDR3 consists of 13 residues. Germline V CDR1 and CDR2: SQVTM, ANQGSEA. The CDR3 spells CSVEDGTQETQYF. The DNA of the CDR3 is TGCAGCGTTGAAGACGGAACGCAAGAGACCCAGTACTTC.